Listed below are T cell receptor beta chains from one sample, sequenced in a study of graft-versus-host responses after intestinal transplantation. Method: immunoSEQ multiplex PCR; TCRdb's copy keeps in-frame clones and lacks some. The data hold 13,000 or so clones, with 70% to 75% observed a single time. Here the sequenced sample was ileum tissue, taken 16 days after intestinal transplant. Receptors were obtained from a human patient who received an intestinal transplant, so some T cells may come from the graft donor. CDR3s include the opening cysteine and the closing phenylalanine or tryptophan. The order of the fields is clone size, V gene, CDR3 protein. Part of the rows lack a size; the others show once, few, many or a class for expanded clones.

medium-sized | TRBV5-5 | CASTRSVRVLDEQYF
NA | TRBV5-8 | CASSLLGGYGYTF
few | TRBV5-5 | CASSLGQGRYEQYF
NA | TRBV30 | CAWWVPRSGPTGGHEQYF
NA | TRBV4-1 | CASSHPLIGGNGYTF
NA | TRBV6-4 | CASSDTKNWGQSNSGANVLTF
few | TRBV6-1 | CASQSNTGPAYEQYF
NA | TRBV28 | CASSLVGPTGDEQYF
NA | TRBV5-1 | CASSTGGYEQYF
large | TRBV4-2 | CASSQRAGGTTDTQYF
NA | TRBV27 | CASSWGTGGGYEQFF
NA | TRBV14 | CASSQGPWVRTFF
NA | TRBV12-5 | CASGPRPGQLTDTQYF
once | TRBV28 | CASGNRDRGWEKLFF
NA | TRBV21-1 | CASSKSFRDSAYEQYF
NA | TRBV30 | CAWRPEVGEQYF
NA | TRBV2 | CATREAGASTDTQYF
NA | TRBV30 | CAWGGTGPYEQYF
NA | TRBV19 | CASSRREGWETQYF
NA | TRBV15 | CATSGRGSTLYNTEAFF
NA | TRBV7-2 | CASRAWTGQETQYF
NA | TRBV10-3 | CATHAWARPDAFF
NA | TRBV2 | CASSWTPANYGYTF
NA | TRBV9 | CASSGAGSTAGELFF
NA | TRBV7-6 | CASSYPGTGRSGELFF
NA | TRBV7-2 | CASGNRGRWGYTF
NA | TRBV5-6 | CASSLVGGEQYF
NA | TRBV5-5 | CASSLTGDEQYF
NA | TRBV2 | CASDSNEKLFF
few | TRBV30 | CAWSVAGSEQYF
NA | TRBV30 | CAWAGTGKAEQYF
NA | TRBV2 | CASRMGRSGSPAFF
NA | TRBV7-2 | CASSQRRLAGFEQYF
NA | TRBV19 | CASRPGAAGANVLTF
once | TRBV25-1 | CASSEWSLNTEAFF
NA | TRBV30 | CAWSVPGMNTEAFF
NA | TRBV4-2 | CASSPRVAHNEQFF
few | TRBV27 | CASNFGNEQFF
NA | TRBV28 | CASSLLRGSYNEQFF
NA | TRBV5-5 | CASSLDLNPNTEAFF
NA | TRBV15 | CATSSRLALAKNIQYF